This TCR beta chain derives from a study of post-analysis software for immune sequencing data. Study details: Relapsing-remitting, secondary progressive and progressive-relapsing multiple sclerosis were all included among the disease courses. Study-level points and caveats: Higher frequency in patients than in controls was seen for about five TRBV segments, with TRBV5-6, TRBV5-1 and TRBV20-1 among them.

Details on this clonotype: Antigen unknown.

Unique molecular identifiers tagged the TCR beta cDNA libraries. Each CDR3 protein gets one entry after TCRdb re-called the PCR reads with MiXCR. Of 820,000 or so distinct CDR3 sequences in the sample, roughly 50% were seen once. J lost 8 bases, V lost 6 bases, and 11 bases had no gene match. Germline values: CDR1 MDHEN, CDR2 SYDVKM. The CDR3 consists of 16 residues. This sequence originates from a girl aged 5-17 years with multiple sclerosis. The chain couples TRBV28 to TRBJ1-4; 11 positions agree with TRBD1. The sample comprised blood. CDR3 amino acids: CASSRPRGTGGEKLFF. Written as DNA, the CDR3 is TGTGCCAGCAGCCGACCCAGGGGGACAGGGGGGGAAAAACTGTTTTTT.